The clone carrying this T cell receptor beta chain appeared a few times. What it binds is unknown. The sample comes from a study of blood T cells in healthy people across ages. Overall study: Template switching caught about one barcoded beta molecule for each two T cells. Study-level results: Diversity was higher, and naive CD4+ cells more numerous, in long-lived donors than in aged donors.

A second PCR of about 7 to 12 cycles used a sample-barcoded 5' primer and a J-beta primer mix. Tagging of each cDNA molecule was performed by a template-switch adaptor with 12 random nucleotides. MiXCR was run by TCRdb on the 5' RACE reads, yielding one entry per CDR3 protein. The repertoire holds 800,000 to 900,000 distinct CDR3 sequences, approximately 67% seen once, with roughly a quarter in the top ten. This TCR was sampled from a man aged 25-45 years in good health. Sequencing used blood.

CDR3 in amino acids: CASSEWVQGETQYF. CDR3 DNA sequence: TGTGCCAGCAGTGAATGGGTGCAGGGGGAGACCCAGTACTTC. The chain recombines TRBV25-1 with TRBJ2-5, with D possibly matching TRBD1 (6 bases). Looked up from germline, CDR1 is MGHDK and CDR2 is SYGVNS. The ends were cut back, 1 base at V and 5 bases at J, with 11 bases in the middle. The length of the CDR3 is 14 residues.